This is a list of T cell receptor beta chains from one sample in a study of beta chain features in type 1 diabetes. Measured with immunoSEQ multiplex PCR; TCRdb has only the in-frame clones, and not every one. The repertoire holds over 700,000 clones, with roughly 16% as singletons. Sequences were obtained from naive CD4+ T cells from blood. Every receptor here comes from a woman between 18 and 29 years old in good health. Both conserved end residues are part of each CDR3.

j_gene,v_gene,CDR3aa
TRBJ2-5,TRBV5-1,CASSLATGGQETQYF
TRBJ1-2,TRBV27,CASSRPGYGYTF
TRBJ2-1,TRBV6-6,CASSYRAMYNEQFF
TRBJ2-5,TRBV7-2,CASSFQVGETQYF
TRBJ2-1,TRBV29-1,CSVVRAGDEQFF
TRBJ1-4,TRBV27,CASRASWTWGNEKLFF
TRBJ2-6,TRBV15,CATSRDVWHSGANVLTF
TRBJ1-2,TRBV7-6,CASSRSGVSGYTF
TRBJ2-3,TRBV11-2,CASSLGTGGTDTQYF
TRBJ2-5,TRBV28,CASSLGLAENQETQYF
TRBJ2-1,TRBV5-1,CASSLRVTSSYNEQFF
TRBJ1-2,TRBV6-5,CASSYSTARDGYTF
TRBJ2-2,TRBV29-1,CSVRTVNTGELFF
TRBJ2-7,TRBV4-3,CASSQAPGSYEQYF
TRBJ2-3,TRBV11-2,CASTLTPWDTQYF
TRBJ2-2,TRBV4-3,CASSQVTPGTGELFF
TRBJ2-3,TRBV7-2,CASSLQGSTDTQYF
TRBJ2-6,TRBV5-1,CASSSNSGRLSSGANVLTF
TRBJ1-4,TRBV25-1,CASSEFGGLGEKLFF
TRBJ1-5,TRBV23-1,CASTPDRALQPQHF
TRBJ1-2,TRBV6-5,CASSYRGDGYTF
TRBJ2-7,TRBV28,CASIGGQAAPFSYEQYF
TRBJ2-3,TRBV7-2,CASSPGQTNTDTQYF
TRBJ2-1,TRBV19,CASSKTWQTYNEQFF
TRBJ2-6,TRBV4-3,CASSQDPRTGDFSGANVLTF
TRBJ2-2,TRBV9,CASSLFAGWGNTGELFF
TRBJ2-7,TRBV7-2,CASSLIAGAAYEQYF
TRBJ2-7,TRBV7-2,CASSLALGLAGGEQYF
TRBJ2-1,TRBV7-2,CASSSAGTSNNEQFF
TRBJ2-2,TRBV5-1,CASSLEWPGELFF
TRBJ1-5,TRBV28,CASSLMGQGGWIGNQPQHF
TRBJ2-5,TRBV20-1,CSAGRQETQYF
TRBJ2-1,TRBV28,CASSQSDREQFF
TRBJ2-2,TRBV10-3,CAISPGGTGTGELFF
TRBJ2-2,TRBV9,CASSVTGDTGELFF
TRBJ2-7,TRBV28,CASRGGSSYEQYF
TRBJ2-2,TRBV4-2,CASSRVDRTVGELFF
TRBJ2-7,TRBV7-2,CASSQDRVSYEQYF
TRBJ2-7,TRBV7-2,CASIEWGRVHF
TRBJ2-3,TRBV2,CASRPGTATDTQYF
TRBJ2-3,TRBV6-5,CASRQGWADTQYF
TRBJ2-2,TRBV7-9,CASSTTGAALGELFF